This T cell receptor (beta chain) was documented in a study of blood T cell repertoires in COVID-19. As for the study in general: PBMCs, B-cell-depleted T cells, or T cells were the source of the cDNA or gDNA that made up the material.

Authors' processing steps: It was from reference gene primer amplification that nucleated cell counts were estimated. Using immunoSEQ multiplex PCR, the repertoire was profiled, and TCRdb retains in-frame clones only, with some absent. The V and J calls and clone size come from that table; D and trimming were worked out from the DNA. The sample carries fewer than 100,000 clones, about 79% recorded once. The table lists this clone with a count of one. The CDR3 has 14 residues. V was pared by 3 bases and J by 3 bases, with 12 bases between. Germline V gene data show CDR1 as MDHEN and CDR2 as SYDVKM. V usage is TRBV28 and J usage is TRBJ2-7; D might be TRBD2 (5 bases). The origin of this receptor is a woman aged 45 to 65 with acute or convalescent COVID-19. Sequencing was carried out using peripheral blood. CDR3 amino acids: CASSFSGSGYEQYF. The DNA for the CDR3 is TGTGCCAGCAGTTTTAGTGGGAGCGGCTACGAGCAGTACTTC.